Presented here are 17 T cell receptor beta chains from one specimen sequenced in a study of blood T cell repertoires in COVID-19. The repertoire was sequenced with immunoSEQ multiplex PCR; TCRdb's copy has only in-frame clones and lacks some. This table has under 300,000 clones, 83% appearing once. Sequencing used peripheral blood. Receptors were obtained from a man older than 75 with acute or convalescent COVID-19.

The chain has TRBV6-5 and TRBJ1-4, with D maybe TRBD1 (5 bases). V lost 6 bases to trimming and J lost 0 bases, with 8 bases between them. Germline CDR1 MNHEY, CDR2 SVGAGI. CDR3 size: 14 residues. CDR3 residues: CASRRTTTNEKLFF. The CDR3 coding sequence is TGTGCCAGCAGAAGGACAACAACTAATGAAAAACTGTTTTTT.

The CDR3 reads CASSQDSAPGLNSPLHF. DNA of the CDR3: TGTGCCAGCAGCCAAGATTCGGCGCCAGGGCTTAATTCACCCCTCCACTTT. This rearrangement joins TRBV4-2 to TRBJ1-6; possible D gene TRBD1, 5 bases. CDR1 and CDR2 (germline): LGHNA, YNFKEQ. Trimming cost V 0 bases and J 6 bases, with 15 bases left between them. The CDR3 sequence is 17 residues long.

There are a few counts of this clone. The J gene is TRBJ1-1, the V gene TRBV30, with TRBD1 matching 7 bases. With 2 bases clipped from V and 1 base from J, the junction kept 13 bases outside the gene matches. The CDR3 has 17 amino acids. Germline V gene sequence: CDR1 GTSNPN, CDR2 SVGIG (reference sequence). CDR3 residues: CAWSPGDSRAENTEAFF. The CDR3 DNA reads as TGTGCCTGGAGTCCCGGGGACAGTCGAGCGGAGAACACTGAAGCTTTCTTT.

The chain is built from TRBV12-3 or TRBV12-4 and TRBJ1-1, with D unclear. Trimming cost V 3 bases and J 4 bases, with 6 bases left between them. CDR3 size: 12 residues. The CDR3 is CASSFVFTEAFF. CDR3 in DNA: TGTGCCAGCAGTTTCGTCTTCACTGAAGCTTTCTTT.

This chain uses TRBV3-1 (or the pseudogene TRBV3-2) with TRBJ1-3, with 7 positions matching TRBD1. CDR1 and CDR2 from the germline V gene are LGHDT and YNNKEL (reference sequence). V gave up 3 bases and J gave up 3 bases; unmatched junction bases: 5. The length of the CDR3 is 15 residues. CDR3 nucleotide sequence: TGTGCCAGCAGCCACGACAGGGCTTATGGAAACACCATATATTTT. This sequence encodes CASSHDRAYGNTIYF.

The chain employs TRBV28 and TRBJ1-3; D may be TRBD1 (5 bases). The ends were cut back, 3 bases at V and 4 bases at J, with 13 bases in the middle. CDR3 length: 15 amino acids. CDR1 MDHEN and CDR2 SYDVKM come from the germline V gene. CDR3 amino acids: CASSLGGEAGNTIYF. The CDR3 region has the DNA TGTGCCAGCAGTTTGGGGGGGGAGGCAGGAAACACCATATATTTT.

The CDR3 sequence: CASSPPTGNNEQFF. CDR3 nucleotide sequence: TGTGCCAGCAGTCCCCCTACAGGGAACAATGAGCAGTTCTTC. The chain combines TRBV6-5 with TRBJ2-1; the D gene is possibly TRBD1 (6 bases). Trimming took 5 bases from V and 5 from J, leaving 13 bases between them. The CDR3 is made up of 14 amino acids. Germline-derived CDR1 and CDR2 are MNHEY and SVGAGI.

The rearrangement uses TRBV5-1 and TRBJ2-4, with a tentative D call TRBD2 (6 bases). The CDR3 has 16 residues. Germline CDR1 SGHRS, CDR2 YFSETQ. Trimming took off 4 bases at V and 0 bases at J, with 14 bases between the two ends. CDR3 nucleotides: TGCGCCAGCAGCCTCGCCGGGACTCTAGCCAAAAACATTCAGTACTTC. It encodes CASSLAGTLAKNIQYF.

The chain carries TRBV7-6 and TRBJ2-6; no reliable D call. Trimming cost V 1 base and J 4 bases, with 11 bases left between them. CDR3 length: 16 residues. Germline V lookup: CDR1 SGHVS, CDR2 FNYEAQ. This CDR3 is CASSLVPGSGANVLTF. The CDR3 nucleotides read TGTGCCAGCAGCTTAGTGCCGGGTTCCGGGGCCAACGTCCTGACTTTC. The full variable domain, rest sourced from reference TRBV7-6 and TRBJ2-6, is GAGVSQSPRYKVTKRGQDVALRCDPISGHVSLYWYRQALGQGPEFLTYFNYEAQQDKSGLPNDRFSAERPEGSISTLTIQRTEQRDSAMYRCASSLVPGSGANVLTFGAGSRLTVL.

The chain recombines TRBV28 with TRBJ2-3, with 12 positions matching TRBD2. Germline CDR1 is MDHEN and CDR2 is SYDVKM. CDR3 length equals 17 residues. The J segment lost 0 bases and the V segment lost 4 bases, leaving 5 bases of the junction unmatched. The chain's CDR3 is CASSSGTSGWSTDTQYF. CDR3 nucleotides: TGTGCCAGCAGTTCCGGGACTAGCGGGTGGAGCACAGATACGCAGTATTTT.

V gene TRBV19 combines with J gene TRBJ1-5; D not resolved. The V gene's germline CDR1 is LNHDA and CDR2 SQIVND (reference sequence). The length of the CDR3 is 17 residues. V shed 1 base and J shed 4 bases, with 17 bases lying between them. In DNA, the CDR3 is TGTGCCAGTAGTATAGGTAGGAGAGGGCCCTCGAATCAGCCCCAGCATTTT. Translation gives CASSIGRRGPSNQPQHF.

The CDR3 loop is CASTGTGVYNEQFF. In DNA, the CDR3 is TGTGCCAGCACCGGGACAGGGGTTTACAATGAGCAGTTCTTC. The J gene is TRBJ2-1, the V gene TRBV11-3, with 10 nucleotides matching TRBD1. The ends lost 7 bases at V and 4 bases at J; junction bases unmatched: 4. This CDR3 contains 14 residues. Per the germline V gene, CDR1 is SGHNT and CDR2 is YENEEA.

The CDR3 protein is CSASGGTLPQSYYGYTF. The CDR3 DNA sequence: TGCAGTGCTAGTGGTGGGACACTTCCACAATCCTACTATGGCTACACCTTC. V and J are TRBV20-1 and TRBJ1-2; D is perhaps TRBD1 (6 bases). Germline CDR1 DFQATT, CDR2 SNEGSKA (reference sequence). V gave up 3 bases and J gave up 3 bases, with 23 bases separating them. CDR3 length: 17 residues.

The V and J genes are TRBV5-1 and TRBJ2-5; 8 positions match TRBD2. The CDR3 runs 17 residues. Germline-derived CDR1 and CDR2 are SGHRS and YFSETQ. V gave up 0 bases and J gave up 4 bases; unmatched junction bases: 11. The CDR3 DNA sequence: TGCGCCAGCAGCTTGGCCTCGGGTATAGCGGGGAGAGAGACCCAGTACTTC. It specifies CASSLASGIAGRETQYF.

This clone was observed a few times. V gene TRBV10-2 combines with J gene TRBJ1-4, with 9 bases lining up with TRBD1. The germline V gene encodes CDR1 WSHSY and CDR2 SAAADI. J was trimmed by 7 bases and V by 3 bases; bases with no gene match: 6. This CDR3 region has 15 residues. CDR3 amino acids: CASSDTGGRGEKLFF. The CDR3, as DNA: TGCGCCAGCAGTGACACAGGGGGCAGGGGTGAAAAACTGTTTTTT.

This clone turned up a few times. The genes are TRBV7-9 and TRBJ2-1; the match to TRBD2 covers 8 bases. After removal of 2 bases from V and 7 bases from J, the junction contained 10 bases not matched to a gene. This CDR3 spans 16 amino acids. CDR1 and CDR2 (germline): SEHNR, FQNEAQ (reference sequence). The CDR3 bases are TGTGCCAGCAGCTTATTTGGAGTAGCGGGACTGAATGAGCAGTTCTTC. Translation gives CASSLFGVAGLNEQFF.

This clone has only one observation. The chain couples TRBV28 to TRBJ2-5; 10 nucleotides agree with TRBD2. The CDR3 is made up of 17 amino acids. Germline V lookup: CDR1 MDHEN, CDR2 SYDVKM. Germline trimming cut 2 bases from V and 0 bases from J; bases unmatched to any gene: 6. The CDR3 loop reads CASSLTILAGNQETQYF. The CDR3 DNA follows: TGTGCCAGCAGTTTAACTATACTAGCGGGGAACCAAGAGACCCAGTACTTC.